This T cell receptor beta chain emerged from a study of shared clonotypes between healthy human individuals. Study context: CD4 naive cells filled three plates per donor, CD4 memory three, CD8 naive two and CD8 memory one. Whole-study findings and limits: Lower generation probabilities were found for non-shared clonotypes than for those shared by all four donors. A limitation of the genetic and exposure-history diversity represented arose from few donors.

Original handling: Junction-only sequences produced by ImmunoSEQ had no quality scores, so filtering differed. Using immunoSEQ multiplex PCR, the repertoire was profiled, and TCRdb retains in-frame clones only, with some absent. For V, J and clone size, that table is used; D and trimming come from the DNA. The repertoire includes nearly 2 million clones, less than 95% of them detected once, and around 1.2% sits in the top ten. Comments on this clone: Its antigen is not identified.

Trimming pared 4 bases from V and 0 bases from J, leaving 14 bases between. This CDR3 is 15 amino acids long. The germline V gene has CDR1 SGHNT and CDR2 YYREEE (reference sequence). Naive CD8 cells lacked CD45RO, underwent positive selection for CCR7 and left out terminally differentiated effector memory CD45RA+ cells. The sample consisted of naive CD8+ T cells sorted from blood. The receptor comes from a man aged 18 to 30 in good health. The V call is TRBV5-4, the J call TRBJ2-7; D uncertain. The CDR3 DNA sequence: TGTGCCAGCAGCCTGGACGACTCAAGCTCCTACGAGCAGTACTTC. It is translated as CASSLDDSSSYEQYF. The full variable domain, completed using reference TRBV5-4 and TRBJ2-7, is ETGVTQSPTHLIKTRGQQVTLRCSSQSGHNTVSWYQQALGQGPQFIFQYYREEENGRGNFPPRFSGLQFPNYSSELNVNALELDDSALYLCASSLDDSSSYEQYFGPGTRLTVT.